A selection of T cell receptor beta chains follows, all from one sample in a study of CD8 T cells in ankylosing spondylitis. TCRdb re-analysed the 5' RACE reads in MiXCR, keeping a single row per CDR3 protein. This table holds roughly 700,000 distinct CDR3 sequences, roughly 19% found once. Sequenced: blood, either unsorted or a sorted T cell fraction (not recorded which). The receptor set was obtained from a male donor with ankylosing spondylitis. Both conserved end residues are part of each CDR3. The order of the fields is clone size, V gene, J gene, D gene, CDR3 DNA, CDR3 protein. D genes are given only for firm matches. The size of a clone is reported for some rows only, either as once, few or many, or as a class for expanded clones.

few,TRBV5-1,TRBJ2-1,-,TGCGCCAGCAGCTCGGTAGTGGATGAGCAGTTCTTC,CASSSVVDEQFF
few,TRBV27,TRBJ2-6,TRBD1,TGTGCCAGCAGTTTATCCCCGACAGGGTCTGGGGCCAACGTCCTGACTTTC,CASSLSPTGSGANVLTF
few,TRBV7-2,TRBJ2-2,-,TGTGCCAGCAGCTTACCGAATTGGTACAGGCGGGGTGACACCGGGGAGCTGTTTTTT,CASSLPNWYRRGDTGELFF
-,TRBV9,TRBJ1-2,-,TGTGCCAGCAGACCTACTCAGGGAGGGATCTATGGCTACACCTTC,CASRPTQGGIYGYTF
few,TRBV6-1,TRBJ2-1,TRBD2,TGTGCCAGTTGGAGACGGGGGGGGACGTACAATGAGCAGTTCTTC,CASWRRGGTYNEQFF
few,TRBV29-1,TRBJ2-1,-,TGCAGCGTTGACGGGCCAGGAGATGAGCAGTTCTTC,CSVDGPGDEQFF
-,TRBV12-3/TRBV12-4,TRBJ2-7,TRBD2,TGTGCCAGCAGGTTCGCGGGAGGGTTCTACGAGCAGTACTTC,CASRFAGGFYEQYF
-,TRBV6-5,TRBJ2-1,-,TGTGCCAGCAGTTACAGTAGAGACTTAACCTACAATGAGCAGTTCTTC,CASSYSRDLTYNEQFF
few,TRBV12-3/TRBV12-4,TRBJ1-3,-,TGTGCCAGCATCCCCAACAGGGCCGCCTCTGGAAACACCATATATTTT,CASIPNRAASGNTIYF
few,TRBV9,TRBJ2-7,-,TGTGCCAGCAGCGTAGGTCAGCGGTCCTACGAGCAGTACTTC,CASSVGQRSYEQYF
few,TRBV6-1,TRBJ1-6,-,TGTGCCAGTCGCAGGGCAGGGGATAATTCACCCCTCCACTTT,CASRRAGDNSPLHF
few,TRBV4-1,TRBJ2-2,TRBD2,TGCGCCAGCAGATGGACTAGCGGCAACACCGGGGAGCTGTTTTTT,CASRWTSGNTGELFF
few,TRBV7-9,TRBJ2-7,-,TGTGCCAGCAGCTTAGGGGTGGGGCTCTACGAGCAGTACTTC,CASSLGVGLYEQYF
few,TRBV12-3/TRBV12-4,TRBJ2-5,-,TGTGCCAGCACCGTCGGTTGGGGGCCAGACCAAGAGACCCAGTACTTC,CASTVGWGPDQETQYF
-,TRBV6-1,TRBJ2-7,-,TGTGCCAGCAGTGAGCGGGGTTTCTACGAGCAGTACTTC,CASSERGFYEQYF
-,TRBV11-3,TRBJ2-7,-,TGTGCCAGCAGCTTAGACGGGAAGTACGAGCAGTACTTC,CASSLDGKYEQYF
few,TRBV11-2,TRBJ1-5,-,TGTGCCAGCAGCTTAACCTTGGGGACCAATCAGCCCCAGCATTTT,CASSLTLGTNQPQHF
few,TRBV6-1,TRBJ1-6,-,TGTGCCAGCAGAACCAGGGTTCTGAGTAATTCACCCCTCCACTTT,CASRTRVLSNSPLHF
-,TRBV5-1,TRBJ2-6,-,TGCGCCAGCAGCTACCGGAATCCTGGGGCCAACGTCCTGACTTTC,CASSYRNPGANVLTF
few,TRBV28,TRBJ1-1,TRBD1,TGTGCCAGCAGTGAAGCCAGGGGGCGTTATACTGAAGCTTTCTTT,CASSEARGRYTEAFF
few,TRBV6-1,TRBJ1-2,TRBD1,TGTGCCAGCAGTCTTTCGGACAGGGGCGCCTATGGCTACACCTTC,CASSLSDRGAYGYTF
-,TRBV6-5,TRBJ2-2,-,TGTGCCAGCAGACTCCCGGTCGGGGAGCTGTTTTTT,CASRLPVGELFF
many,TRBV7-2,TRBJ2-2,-,TGTGCCAGCAGCTTATCGGGAGTGCAGAACACCGGGGAGCTGTTTTTT,CASSLSGVQNTGELFF
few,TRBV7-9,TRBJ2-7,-,TGTGCCAGCAGCTTACCAGCAGCCTACGAGCAGTACTTC,CASSLPAAYEQYF
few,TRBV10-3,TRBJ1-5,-,TGTGCCATCAGTGACAGGAGTCAGCCCCAGCATTTT,CAISDRSQPQHF
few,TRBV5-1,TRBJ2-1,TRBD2,TGCGCCAGCAGCTCTCTAGCAGGGGGGACTAGCGGGCAAAGCTCCTACAATGAGCAGTTCTTC,CASSSLAGGTSGQSSYNEQFF
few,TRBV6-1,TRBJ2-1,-,TGTGCCAGCGGGGGGTTGACGGTCTCCTACAATGAGCAGTTCTTC,CASGGLTVSYNEQFF
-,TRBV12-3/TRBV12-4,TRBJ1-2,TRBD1,TGTGCCAGCAGTTTACCGGGACAGGTCTATGGCTACACCTTC,CASSLPGQVYGYTF
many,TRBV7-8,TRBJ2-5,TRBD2,TGTGCCAGCAGCTCACTAGCGGGGAAACCCCAAGAGACCCAGTACTTC,CASSSLAGKPQETQYF
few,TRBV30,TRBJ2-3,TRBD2,TGTGCCTGGGGGGGGGAAGGGAGCACAGATACGCAGTATTTT,CAWGGEGSTDTQYF
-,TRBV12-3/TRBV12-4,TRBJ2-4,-,TGTGCCAGCAGTCGCGGGGAAAACATTCAGTACTTC,CASSRGENIQYF
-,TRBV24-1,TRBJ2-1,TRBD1,TGTGCCACCGAGACAGGGGGCGCCTACAATGAGCAGTTCTTC,CATETGGAYNEQFF
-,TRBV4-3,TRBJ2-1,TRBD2,TGCGCCAGCAGCAAATTGACTAGCGGGTATCACAATGAGCAGTTCTTC,CASSKLTSGYHNEQFF
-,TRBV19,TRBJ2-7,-,TGTGCCAGTAGTATAGTCCCGGGAAGCTCCTACGAGCAGTACTTC,CASSIVPGSSYEQYF
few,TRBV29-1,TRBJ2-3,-,TGCAGCGGCACCCTAGGGACAGATACGCAGTATTTT,CSGTLGTDTQYF
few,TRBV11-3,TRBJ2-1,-,TGTGCCAGCAGCGCCCGCGTCGTGGACAGACAGTTCTTC,CASSARVVDRQFF
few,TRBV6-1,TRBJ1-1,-,TGTGCCAGCAGCCCCGGGGAGGAGAACACTGAAGCTTTCTTT,CASSPGEENTEAFF
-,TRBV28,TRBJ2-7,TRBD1,TGTGCCAGCAGTGCCCCCGGGACAGGGAACGAGCAGTACTTC,CASSAPGTGNEQYF
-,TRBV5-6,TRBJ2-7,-,TGTGCCAGCAGCTTGATCCAGGGTGAGCAGTACTTC,CASSLIQGEQYF
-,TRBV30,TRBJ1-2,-,TGTGCCTGGAGTGTCGCGGGGTCCTATGGCTACACCTTC,CAWSVAGSYGYTF
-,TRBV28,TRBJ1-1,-,TGTGCCAGCATAAACGGGGGGCCGGGGAACACTGAAGCTTTCTTT,CASINGGPGNTEAFF
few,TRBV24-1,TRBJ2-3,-,TGTGCCACCAGTGAGGGTCCCACAGATACGCAGTATTTT,CATSEGPTDTQYF
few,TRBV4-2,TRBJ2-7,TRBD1,TGTGCCAGCAGCCAGCCGGGACAGGGGGCATACGAGCAGTACTTC,CASSQPGQGAYEQYF